What follows are 9 T cell receptor beta chains derived from one specimen sequenced in a study of T cell responses to AZD1222 COVID-19 vaccine. Only in-frame clones appear in the TCRdb table, and some are missing; sequencing was by immunoSEQ multiplex PCR. This table has about 25,000 clones, 86% appearing once. The source was peripheral blood, collected 28 days after the second AZD1222 dose. These receptors were obtained from an adult who received the AZD1222 COVID-19 vaccine.

This clone has a handful of counts. The chain is built from TRBV28 and TRBJ1-5, with D unresolved. This CDR3 region has 13 residues. Germline V gene sequence: CDR1 MDHEN, CDR2 SYDVKM. The V end lost 4 bases, the J end lost 5 bases, and 9 bases lay between the germline ends. CDR3 loop: CASSSLNHQPQHF. CDR3 coding DNA: TGTGCCAGCAGTTCCCTTAATCATCAGCCCCAGCATTTT. The full variable domain, completed using reference TRBV28 and TRBJ1-5, is DVKVTQSSRYLVKRTGEKVFLECVQDMDHENMFWYRQDPGLGLRLIYFSYDVKMKEKGDIPEGYSVSREKKERFSLILESASTNQTSMYLCASSSLNHQPQHFGDGTRLSIL.

This sequence joins TRBV6-4 and TRBJ2-6; D is unclear. CDR1 is MRHNA, CDR2 SNTAGT, per germline. The CDR3 is made up of 15 amino acids. The ends were cut back, 0 bases at V and 0 bases at J, with 3 bases in the middle. Written as DNA, the CDR3 is TGTGCCAGCAGTGACTCACTCTCTGGGGCCAACGTCCTGACTTTC. This translates into CASSDSLSGANVLTF.

The chain links TRBV7-9 to TRBJ2-7; 11 bases fit TRBD1. The J segment lost 2 bases and the V segment lost 4 bases, leaving 7 bases of the junction unmatched. CDR3 length: 16 amino acids. CDR1 is SEHNR, CDR2 FQNEAQ, per germline (reference sequence). DNA for the CDR3: TGTGCCAGCAGCTCTACCCGGGACAGGGGGGCCTACGAGCAGTACTTC. Translated: CASSSTRDRGAYEQYF.

The chain has TRBV2 and TRBJ1-5; the D gene is possibly TRBD1 (6 bases). The CDR3 runs to 14 residues. Germline V CDR1 and CDR2: SNHLY, FYNNEI. V lost 6 bases and J 5 bases, leaving 14 bases between the germline ends. The CDR3 nucleotides read TGTGCCAGCAGCCCGCGGGGGCGAGATCAGCCCCAGCATTTT. Amino acids: CASSPRGRDQPQHF.

The V gene is TRBV5-4, the J gene TRBJ2-6; D is undetermined. The CDR3 has 14 residues. Trimming took off 2 bases at V and 0 bases at J, with 3 bases between the two ends. The V gene's germline CDR1 is SGHNT and CDR2 YYREEE (reference sequence). CDR3 in amino acids: CASSFDSGANVLTF. DNA of the CDR3: TGTGCCAGCAGCTTTGACTCTGGGGCCAACGTCCTGACTTTC. The variable domain in full, with the rest retrieved from reference TRBV5-4 and TRBJ2-6, is ETGVTQSPTHLIKTRGQQVTLRCSSQSGHNTVSWYQQALGQGPQFIFQYYREEENGRGNFPPRFSGLQFPNYSSELNVNALELDDSALYLCASSFDSGANVLTFGAGSRLTVL.

The gene calls are TRBV6-6 and TRBJ1-5; the match to TRBD1 covers 12 bases. CDR1 is MNHNY and CDR2 is SVGAGI in the germline V gene (reference sequence). This CDR3 region has 16 residues. V was clipped by 5 bases and J by 4 bases; unmatched bases: 6. In nucleotides, the CDR3 is TGTGCCAGCAGTCCCGGGACAGGGGGCATAAATCAGCCCCAGCATTTT. It yields the protein CASSPGTGGINQPQHF.

The chain recombines TRBV19 with TRBJ2-1; no reliable D call. The CDR3 sequence is 13 residues long. Germline V lookup: CDR1 LNHDA, CDR2 SQIVND (reference sequence). V lost 7 bases and J 7 bases, leaving 14 bases between the germline ends. The CDR3 protein is CASTTSARNEQFF. CDR3 nucleotide sequence: TGTGCCAGTACCACCTCAGCGAGGAATGAGCAGTTCTTC.

The rearrangement joins TRBV19 to TRBJ2-3, with D hard to call. Trimming took 7 bases from V and 2 from J, leaving 13 bases between them. Per germline, CDR1 LNHDA and CDR2 SQIVND (reference sequence). CDR3 length: 14 residues. The DNA for the CDR3 is TGTGCCAGTACCCCTAACGTCTACACAGATACGCAGTATTTT. Encoded protein: CASTPNVYTDTQYF.

This chain links TRBV7-8 with TRBJ2-7; the match to TRBD2 covers 12 bases. V gave up 1 base and J gave up 2 bases; unmatched junction bases: 9. Germline CDR1 reads SGHVS; CDR2 reads FQNEAQ. CDR3 length: 18 residues. The CDR3 sequence is CASSLVPRLAGVTYEQYF. The CDR3 DNA reads TGTGCCAGCAGCTTAGTTCCCCGACTAGCGGGAGTCACCTACGAGCAGTACTTC.